This T cell receptor beta chain came from a study of OX40 agonist ivuxolimab in advanced cancers. On the study more broadly: Prior anti-PD-1, anti-PD-L1 or anti-CTLA-4 therapy was allowed; 40% to 50% had some.

Study observations and caveats: Relative to CD4+, CD8+ T cells held more expanded clones on average.

Autoimmune disease history or systemic immunosuppression disqualified patients. Remarks on this clone: Antigen specificity is unknown.

The data were produced by immunoSEQ multiplex PCR, yet TCRdb's version contains in-frame clones alone and is incomplete. Here the sample spans about 62,000 clones, 79% being singletons. V lost 1 base and J 0 bases, leaving 13 bases between the germline ends. Per germline, CDR1 MGHRA and CDR2 YSYEKL. The CDR3 sequence is 16 residues long. The sequence was obtained from an adult with an advanced solid tumor such as melanoma, head and neck, liver or kidney cancer. The chain is built from TRBV4-1 and TRBJ2-7, with a possible D match to TRBD1 (5 bases). Sequencing used CD4+ or CD8+ T cells sorted from blood, obtained in a trial of the OX40 agonist ivuxolimab. The DNA for the CDR3 is TGCGCCAGCAGCCAAGTCTACGGCAGGGACTCCTACGAGCAGTACTTC. Encoded protein: CASSQVYGRDSYEQYF.